This T cell receptor beta chain emerged from a study of T cell clonotyping in hematopoietic cell transplantation. Notes on the study in general: Cells were unsorted, so CD4 and CD8 contributions were not separated. Graft donor and pretransplant recipient Inverse Simpson Index values predicted broader posttransplant TCR diversity. Recipient TCR diversity dropped after transplant; expanded clonotypes rose from day 30 to 180. Few recipient clonotypes overlapped donors; over 97% were de novo at given depth.

A remark on this clone: Its specificity is unknown.

Assay used: immunoSEQ multiplex PCR; TCRdb lists only in-frame clones, some missing. The sample carries more than 7,000 clones, roughly 85% recorded once. The sequence came from a female patient between 25 and 45 years old who had an allogeneic stem cell transplant, so the T cells may come from the graft donor. Some clones in this sample may be carry-over from other donors' samples. This specimen consisted of PBMCs, obtained 180 days after allogeneic stem cell transplant.

The CDR3 is CASRRTGAQQETQYF. In nucleotides, the CDR3 is TGTGCCAGCAGGAGGACAGGGGCGCAACAAGAGACCCAGTACTTC. This sequence joins TRBV6-5 and TRBJ2-5, with 9 positions matching TRBD1. There are 15 residues in the CDR3. Germline V gives CDR1 MNHEY, CDR2 SVGAGI. J lost 2 bases, V lost 6 bases, and 7 bases had no gene match.